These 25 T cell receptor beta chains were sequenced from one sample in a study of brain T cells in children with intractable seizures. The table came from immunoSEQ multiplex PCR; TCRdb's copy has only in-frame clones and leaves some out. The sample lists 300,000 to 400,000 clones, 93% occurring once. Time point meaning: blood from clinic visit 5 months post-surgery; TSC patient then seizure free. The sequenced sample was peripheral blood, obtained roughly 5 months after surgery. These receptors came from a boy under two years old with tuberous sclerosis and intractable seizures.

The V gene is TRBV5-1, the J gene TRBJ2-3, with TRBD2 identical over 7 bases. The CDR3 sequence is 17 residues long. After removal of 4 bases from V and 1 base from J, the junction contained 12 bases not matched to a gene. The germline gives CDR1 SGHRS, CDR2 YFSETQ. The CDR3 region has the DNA TGCGCCAGCAGCGCTGGTATCGAACGGGGGGGCACAGATACGCAGTATTTT. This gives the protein CASSAGIERGGTDTQYF.

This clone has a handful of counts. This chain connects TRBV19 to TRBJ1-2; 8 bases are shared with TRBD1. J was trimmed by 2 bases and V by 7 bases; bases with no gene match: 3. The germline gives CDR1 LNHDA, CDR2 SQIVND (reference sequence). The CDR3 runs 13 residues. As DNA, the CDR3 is TGTGCCAGTACGGACAGGGCCAACTATGGCTACACCTTC. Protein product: CASTDRANYGYTF.

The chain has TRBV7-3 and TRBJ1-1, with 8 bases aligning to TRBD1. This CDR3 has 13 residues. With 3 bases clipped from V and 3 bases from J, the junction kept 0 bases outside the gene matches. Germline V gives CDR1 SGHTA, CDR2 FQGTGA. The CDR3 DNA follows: TGTGCCAGCAGCTTGACAGGGGACACTGAAGCTTTCTTT. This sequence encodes CASSLTGDTEAFF.

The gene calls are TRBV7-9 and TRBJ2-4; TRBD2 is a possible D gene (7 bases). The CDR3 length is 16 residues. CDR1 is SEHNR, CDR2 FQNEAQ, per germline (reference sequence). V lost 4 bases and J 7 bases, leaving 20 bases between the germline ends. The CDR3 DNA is TGTGCCAGCAGCTGGCCGGGGGGCGGGAGAATGAACATTCAGTACTTC. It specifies CASSWPGGGRMNIQYF.

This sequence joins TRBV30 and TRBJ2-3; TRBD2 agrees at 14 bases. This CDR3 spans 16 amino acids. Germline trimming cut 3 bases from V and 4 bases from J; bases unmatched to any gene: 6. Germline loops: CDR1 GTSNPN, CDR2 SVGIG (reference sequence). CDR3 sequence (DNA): TGTGCCTGGAGGTTAGGGGGACTAGCGGGAGCAGATACGCAGTATTTT. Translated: CAWRLGGLAGADTQYF.

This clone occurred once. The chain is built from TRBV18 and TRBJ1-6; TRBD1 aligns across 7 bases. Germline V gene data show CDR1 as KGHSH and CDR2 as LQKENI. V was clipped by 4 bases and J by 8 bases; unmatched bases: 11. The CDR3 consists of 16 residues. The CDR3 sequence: CASSLSGTVGDSPLHF. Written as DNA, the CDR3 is TGTGCCAGCTCACTTTCCGGGACAGTGGGGGATTCACCCCTCCACTTT.

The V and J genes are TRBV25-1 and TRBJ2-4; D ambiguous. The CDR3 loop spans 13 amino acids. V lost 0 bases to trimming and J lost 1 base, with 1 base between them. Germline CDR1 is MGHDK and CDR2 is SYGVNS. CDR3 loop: CASSEYAKNIQYF. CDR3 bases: TGTGCCAGCAGTGAATACGCCAAAAACATTCAGTACTTC.

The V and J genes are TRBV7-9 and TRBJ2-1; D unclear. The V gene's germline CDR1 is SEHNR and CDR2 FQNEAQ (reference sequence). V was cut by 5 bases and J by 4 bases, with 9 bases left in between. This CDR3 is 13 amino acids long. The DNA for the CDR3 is TGTGCCAGCAGCCTAAGTCTATACAATGAGCAGTTCTTC. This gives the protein CASSLSLYNEQFF.

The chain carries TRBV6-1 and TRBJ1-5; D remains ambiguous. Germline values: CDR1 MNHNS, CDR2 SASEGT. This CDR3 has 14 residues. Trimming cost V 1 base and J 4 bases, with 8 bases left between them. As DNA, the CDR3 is TGTGCCAGCAGTGAAGAGGAGGGAAATCAGCCCCAGCATTTT. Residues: CASSEEEGNQPQHF.

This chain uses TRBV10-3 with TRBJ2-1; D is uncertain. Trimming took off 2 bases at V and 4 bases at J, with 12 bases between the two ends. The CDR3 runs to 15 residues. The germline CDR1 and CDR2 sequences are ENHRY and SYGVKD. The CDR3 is CAISEGSGVYNEQFF. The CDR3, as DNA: TGTGCCATCAGTGAGGGCTCTGGGGTTTACAATGAGCAGTTCTTC.

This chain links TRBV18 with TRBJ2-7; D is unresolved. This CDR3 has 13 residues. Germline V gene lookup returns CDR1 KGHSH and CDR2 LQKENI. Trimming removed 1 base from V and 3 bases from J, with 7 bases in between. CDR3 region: CASSPRSDYEQYF. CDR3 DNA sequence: TGTGCCAGCTCACCACGGTCGGACTACGAGCAGTACTTC.

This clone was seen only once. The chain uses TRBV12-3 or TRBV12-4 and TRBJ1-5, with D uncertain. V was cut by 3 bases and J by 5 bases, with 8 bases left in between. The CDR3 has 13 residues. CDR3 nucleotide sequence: TGTGCCAGCAGTTTCGGGGAAGATCAGCCCCAGCATTTT. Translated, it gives CASSFGEDQPQHF.

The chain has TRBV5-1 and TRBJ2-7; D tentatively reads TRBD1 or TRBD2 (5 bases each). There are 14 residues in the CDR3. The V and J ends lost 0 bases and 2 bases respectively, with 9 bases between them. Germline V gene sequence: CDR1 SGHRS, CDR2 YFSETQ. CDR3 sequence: CASSLEGPAYEQYF. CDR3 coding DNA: TGCGCCAGCAGCTTGGAGGGACCGGCCTACGAGCAGTACTTC.

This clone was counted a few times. The CDR3 bases are TGCGCCAGCAGCCAAACCGGCCATGGCTACACCTTC. Protein product: CASSQTGHGYTF. The chain uses TRBV4-1 and TRBJ1-2, with D hard to call. V dropped 2 bases and J dropped 6 bases, with 7 bases sitting between them. This CDR3 region has 12 residues. Per germline, CDR1 MGHRA and CDR2 YSYEKL.

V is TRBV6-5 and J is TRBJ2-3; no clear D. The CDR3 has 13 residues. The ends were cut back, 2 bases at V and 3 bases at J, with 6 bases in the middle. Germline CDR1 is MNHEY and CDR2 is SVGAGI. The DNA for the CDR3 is TGTGCCAGCAGTTACGATAGAACAGATACGCAGTATTTT. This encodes CASSYDRTDTQYF.

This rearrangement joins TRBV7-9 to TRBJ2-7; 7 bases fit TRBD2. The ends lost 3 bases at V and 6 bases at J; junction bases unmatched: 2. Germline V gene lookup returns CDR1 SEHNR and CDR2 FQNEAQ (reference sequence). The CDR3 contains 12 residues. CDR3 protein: CASSLWGGEQYF. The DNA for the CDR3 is TGTGCCAGCAGCTTGTGGGGGGGCGAGCAGTACTTC.

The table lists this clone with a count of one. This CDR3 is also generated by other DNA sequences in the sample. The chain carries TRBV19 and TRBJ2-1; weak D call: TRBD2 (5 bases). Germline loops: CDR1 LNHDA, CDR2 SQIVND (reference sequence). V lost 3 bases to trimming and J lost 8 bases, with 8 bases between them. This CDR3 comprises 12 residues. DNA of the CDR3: TGTGCCAGTAGTATGCCCGGGGATGAGCAGTTCTTC. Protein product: CASSMPGDEQFF.

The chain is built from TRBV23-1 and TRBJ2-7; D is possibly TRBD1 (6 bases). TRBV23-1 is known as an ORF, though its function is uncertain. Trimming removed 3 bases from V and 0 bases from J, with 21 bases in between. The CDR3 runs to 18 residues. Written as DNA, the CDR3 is TGCGCCAGCAGTCACCCTTACATTAACAGGGCGAACTCCTACGAGCAGTACTTC. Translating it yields CASSHPYINRANSYEQYF.

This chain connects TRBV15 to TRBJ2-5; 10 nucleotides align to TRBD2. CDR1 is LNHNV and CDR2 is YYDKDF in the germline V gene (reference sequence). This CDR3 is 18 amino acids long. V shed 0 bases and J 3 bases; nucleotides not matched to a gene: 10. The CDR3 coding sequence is TGTGCCACCAGCAGAGATCAGGGGTCTAGCGGGAGAAAAGAGACCCAGTACTTC. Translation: CATSRDQGSSGRKETQYF.

The CDR3 loop is CASSVWDSKSSGNTIYF. In DNA, the CDR3 is TGTGCCAGCAGCGTATGGGACAGCAAGAGCTCTGGAAACACCATATATTTT. The chain uses TRBV9 and TRBJ1-3; 7 nucleotides line up with TRBD1. The CDR3 is 17 amino acids. V lost 1 base to trimming and J lost 0 bases; unmatched junction nucleotides: 7. The V gene's germline CDR1 is SGDLS and CDR2 YYNGEE.

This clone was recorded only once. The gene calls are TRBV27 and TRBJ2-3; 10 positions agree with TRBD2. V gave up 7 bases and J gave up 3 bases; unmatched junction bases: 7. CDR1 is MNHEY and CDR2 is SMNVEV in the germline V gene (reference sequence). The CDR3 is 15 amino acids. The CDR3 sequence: CASIASGGATDTQYF. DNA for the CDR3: TGTGCCAGCATTGCAAGCGGGGGGGCGACAGATACGCAGTATTTT.

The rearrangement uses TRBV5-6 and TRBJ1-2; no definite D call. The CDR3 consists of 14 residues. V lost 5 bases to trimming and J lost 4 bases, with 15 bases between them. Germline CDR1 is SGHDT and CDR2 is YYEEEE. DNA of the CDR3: TGTGCCAGCAGAGCTACTGGAGAAACCTATGGCTACACCTTC. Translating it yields CASRATGETYGYTF.

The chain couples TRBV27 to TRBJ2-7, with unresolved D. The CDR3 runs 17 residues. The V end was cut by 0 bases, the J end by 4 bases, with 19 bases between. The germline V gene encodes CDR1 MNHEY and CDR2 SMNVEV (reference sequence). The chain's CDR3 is CASSLSSRVSDFYEQYF. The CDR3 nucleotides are TGTGCCAGCAGTTTATCGTCCCGGGTTTCTGACTTTTACGAGCAGTACTTC.

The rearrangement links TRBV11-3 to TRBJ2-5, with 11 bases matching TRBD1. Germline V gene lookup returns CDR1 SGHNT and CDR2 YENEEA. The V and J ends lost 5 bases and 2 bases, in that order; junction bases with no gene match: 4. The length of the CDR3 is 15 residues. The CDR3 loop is CASSDGTGGQETQYF. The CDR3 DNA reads TGTGCCAGCAGCGACGGGACAGGGGGTCAAGAGACCCAGTACTTC.

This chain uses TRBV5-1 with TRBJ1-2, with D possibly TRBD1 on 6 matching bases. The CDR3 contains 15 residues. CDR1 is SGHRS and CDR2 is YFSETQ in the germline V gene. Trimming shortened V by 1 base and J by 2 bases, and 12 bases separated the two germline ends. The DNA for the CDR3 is TGCGCCAGCAGCTTGCTTGGGGGGCGGAACTATGGCTACACCTTC. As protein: CASSLLGGRNYGYTF.